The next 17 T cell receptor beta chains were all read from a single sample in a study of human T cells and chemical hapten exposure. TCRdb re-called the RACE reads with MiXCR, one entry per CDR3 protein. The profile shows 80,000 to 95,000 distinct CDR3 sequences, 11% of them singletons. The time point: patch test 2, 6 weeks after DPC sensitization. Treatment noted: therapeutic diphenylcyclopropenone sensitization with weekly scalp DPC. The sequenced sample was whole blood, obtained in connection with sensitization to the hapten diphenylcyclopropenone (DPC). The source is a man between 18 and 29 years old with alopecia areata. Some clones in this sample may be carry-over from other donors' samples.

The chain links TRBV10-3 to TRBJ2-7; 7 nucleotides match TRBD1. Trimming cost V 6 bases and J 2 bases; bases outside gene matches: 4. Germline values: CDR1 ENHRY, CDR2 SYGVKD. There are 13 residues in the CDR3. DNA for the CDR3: TGTGCCATCAGCCGACAGGGAGCCTACGAGCAGTACTTC. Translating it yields CAISRQGAYEQYF.

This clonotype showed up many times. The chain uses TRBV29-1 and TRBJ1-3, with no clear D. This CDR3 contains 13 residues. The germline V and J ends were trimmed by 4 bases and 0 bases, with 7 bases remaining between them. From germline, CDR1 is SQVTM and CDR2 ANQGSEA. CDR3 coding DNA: TGCAGCGTTGTAGGAGACTCTGGAAACACCATATATTTT. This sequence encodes CSVVGDSGNTIYF.

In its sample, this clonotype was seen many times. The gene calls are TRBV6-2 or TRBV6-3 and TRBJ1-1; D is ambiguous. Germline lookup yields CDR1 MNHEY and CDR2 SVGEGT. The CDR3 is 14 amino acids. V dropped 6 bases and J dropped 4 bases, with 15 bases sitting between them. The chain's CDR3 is CASSPALTGTEAFF. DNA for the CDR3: TGTGCCAGCAGCCCAGCCTTGACCGGCACTGAAGCTTTCTTT.

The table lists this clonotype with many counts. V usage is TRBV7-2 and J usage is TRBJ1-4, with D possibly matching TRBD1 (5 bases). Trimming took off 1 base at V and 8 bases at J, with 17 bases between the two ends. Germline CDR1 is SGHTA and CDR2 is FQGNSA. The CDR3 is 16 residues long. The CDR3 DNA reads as TGTGCCAGCAGCTTAGTTATGGGACCCCCGGGCGAAAAACTGTTTTTT. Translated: CASSLVMGPPGEKLFF.

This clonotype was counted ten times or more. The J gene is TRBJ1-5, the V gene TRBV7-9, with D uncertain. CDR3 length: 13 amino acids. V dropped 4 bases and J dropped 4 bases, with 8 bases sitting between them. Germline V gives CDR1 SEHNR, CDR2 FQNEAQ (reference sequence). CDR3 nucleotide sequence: TGTGCCAGCAGCTCTCCTGGGAATCAGCCCCAGCATTTT. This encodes CASSSPGNQPQHF. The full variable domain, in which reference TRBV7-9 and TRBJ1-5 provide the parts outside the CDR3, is DTGVSQNPRHKITKRGQNVTFRCDPISEHNRLYWYRQTLGQGPEFLTYFQNEAQLEKSRLLSDRFSAERPKGSFSTLEIQRTEQGDSAMYLCASSSPGNQPQHFGDGTRLSIL.

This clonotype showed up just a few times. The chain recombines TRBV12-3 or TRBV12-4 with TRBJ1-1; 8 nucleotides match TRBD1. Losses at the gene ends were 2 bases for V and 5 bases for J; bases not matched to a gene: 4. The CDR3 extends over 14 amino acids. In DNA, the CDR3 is TGTGCCAGCAGTTTATCGGACAGGGATACTGAAGCTTTCTTT. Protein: CASSLSDRDTEAFF.

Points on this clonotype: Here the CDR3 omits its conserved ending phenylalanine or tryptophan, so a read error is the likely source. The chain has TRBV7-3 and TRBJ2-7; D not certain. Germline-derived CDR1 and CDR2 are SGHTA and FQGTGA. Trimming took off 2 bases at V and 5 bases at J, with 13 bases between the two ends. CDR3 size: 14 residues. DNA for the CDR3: TGTGCCAGCAGCTTAGAGGCCGCCGTCCACGAGCAGTACCTC. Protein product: CASSLEAAVHEQYL.

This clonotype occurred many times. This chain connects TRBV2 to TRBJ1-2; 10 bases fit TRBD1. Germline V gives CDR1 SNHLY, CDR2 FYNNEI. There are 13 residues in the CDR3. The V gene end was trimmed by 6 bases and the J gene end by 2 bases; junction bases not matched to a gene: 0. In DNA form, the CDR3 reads TGTGCCAGCAGGGACAGGGGGAACTATGGCTACACCTTC. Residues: CASRDRGNYGYTF.

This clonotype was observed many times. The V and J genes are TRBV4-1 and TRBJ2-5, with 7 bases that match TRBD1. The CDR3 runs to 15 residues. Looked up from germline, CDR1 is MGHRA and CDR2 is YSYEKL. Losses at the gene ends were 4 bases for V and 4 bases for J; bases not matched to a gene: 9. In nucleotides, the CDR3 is TGCGCCAGCAGCCGCCGACAGGGTACGGGAGAGACCCAGTACTTC. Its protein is CASSRRQGTGETQYF.

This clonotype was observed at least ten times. The CDR3 DNA reads TGCGCCAGCAGCCAAGACGTCGGCTCGAGGGGGTTAAGTAACTATGGCTACACCTTC. Its translation: CASSQDVGSRGLSNYGYTF. The gene calls are TRBV4-3 and TRBJ1-2, with D possibly being TRBD1 (6 bases). Trimming pared 0 bases from V and 1 base from J, leaving 21 bases between. CDR1 and CDR2 from the germline V gene are LGHNA and YSLEER. This CDR3 region has 19 residues.

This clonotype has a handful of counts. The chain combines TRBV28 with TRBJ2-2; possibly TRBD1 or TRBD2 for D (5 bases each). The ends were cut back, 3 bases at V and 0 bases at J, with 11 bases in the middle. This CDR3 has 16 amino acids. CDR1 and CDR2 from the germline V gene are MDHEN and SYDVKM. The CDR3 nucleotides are TGTGCCAGCAGTTTTCCGGGGACCGCGAACACCGGGGAGCTGTTTTTT. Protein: CASSFPGTANTGELFF.

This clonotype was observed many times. The CDR3 protein is CASSRRDLTDTQYF. In nucleotides, the CDR3 is TGTGCCAGCAGCAGACGGGACCTCACAGATACGCAGTATTTT. The rearrangement uses TRBV6-5 and TRBJ2-3; the D gene could be TRBD1 or TRBD2 (5 bases each). This CDR3 spans 14 amino acids. Germline V gene lookup returns CDR1 MNHEY and CDR2 SVGAGI. V was trimmed by 6 bases and J by 2 bases, leaving 12 bases between them.

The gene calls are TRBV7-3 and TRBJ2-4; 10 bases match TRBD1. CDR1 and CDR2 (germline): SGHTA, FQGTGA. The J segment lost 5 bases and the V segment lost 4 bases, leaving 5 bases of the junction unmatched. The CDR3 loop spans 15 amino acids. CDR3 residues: CASSYQGTGENIQYF. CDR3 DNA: TGTGCCAGCAGCTACCAGGGGACAGGGGAAAACATTCAGTACTTC.

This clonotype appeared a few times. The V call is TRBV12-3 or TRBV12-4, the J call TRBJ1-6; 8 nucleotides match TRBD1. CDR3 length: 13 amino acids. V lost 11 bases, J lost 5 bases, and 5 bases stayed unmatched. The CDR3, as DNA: TGTGCCTGTCAGGACAGGGATAATTCACCCCTCCACTTT. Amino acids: CACQDRDNSPLHF.

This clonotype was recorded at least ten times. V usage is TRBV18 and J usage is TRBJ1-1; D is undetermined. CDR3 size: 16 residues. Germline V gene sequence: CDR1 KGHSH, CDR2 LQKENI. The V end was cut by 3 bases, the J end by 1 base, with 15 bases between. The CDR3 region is CASSPILETANTEAFF. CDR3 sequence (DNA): TGTGCCAGCTCACCGATCTTAGAGACTGCGAACACTGAAGCTTTCTTT.

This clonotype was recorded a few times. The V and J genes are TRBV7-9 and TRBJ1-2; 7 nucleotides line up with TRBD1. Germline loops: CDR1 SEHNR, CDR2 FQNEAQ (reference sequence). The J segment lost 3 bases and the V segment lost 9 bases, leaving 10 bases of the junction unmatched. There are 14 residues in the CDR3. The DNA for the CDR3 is TGTGCCAGTCCCGGGACAGTACCCGACTATGGCTACACCTTC. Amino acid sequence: CASPGTVPDYGYTF. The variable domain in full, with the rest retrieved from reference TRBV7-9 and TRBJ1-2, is DTGVSQNPRHKITKRGQNVTFRCDPISEHNRLYWYRQTLGQGPEFLTYFQNEAQLEKSRLLSDRFSAERPKGSFSTLEIQRTEQGDSAMYLCASPGTVPDYGYTFGSGTRLTVV.

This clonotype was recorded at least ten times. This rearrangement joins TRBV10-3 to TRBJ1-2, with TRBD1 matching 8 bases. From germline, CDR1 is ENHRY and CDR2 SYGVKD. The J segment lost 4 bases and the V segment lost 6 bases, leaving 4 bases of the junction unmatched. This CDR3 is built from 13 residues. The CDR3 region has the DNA TGTGCCATCAGGGGACAGGATCGCTATGGCTACACCTTC. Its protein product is CAIRGQDRYGYTF.